This TCR beta chain stems from a study of regulatory T cells in long-lasting Graves disease. HTBI primers from iRepertoire and Arm-PCR of CDR3 regions yielded the TCR beta libraries. TCRdb reanalysed the multiplex PCR reads using MiXCR and keeps one entry per CDR3 protein. The sample contains fewer than 550,000 distinct CDR3 sequences, 15% to 20% of which appear only once. Noted time point: newly diagnosed GD, antithyroid drugs for less than 3 months. Following extraction of RNA from PBMCs, that RNA was used to make the TCR library. Trimming left V 6 bases short and J 0 bases short, with 15 bases between. The germline V gene has CDR1 SEHNR and CDR2 FQNEAQ (reference sequence). The CDR3 spans 17 residues. This clonotype occurred a few times. This sample was also put to use in a study of T cells in Graves' hyperthyroidism and ophthalmopathy. From that report: Graves' hyperthyroidism qualified as stable when ophthalmopathy did not progress within 18 months. Uncontrolled infections, other autoimmune diseases, pregnancy or lactation led to exclusion of patients.

The sequence came from a woman aged 35-60 years with Graves disease. The material was peripheral blood mononuclear cells (PBMCs), obtained at new diagnosis, from a patient treated with antithyroid drugs. The chain employs TRBV7-9 and TRBJ2-6; no definite D call. CDR3 sequence: CASREPSLYSGANVLTF. CDR3 bases: TGTGCCAGCAGGGAACCGAGCCTCTACTCTGGGGCCAACGTCCTGACTTTC.